The 23 T cell receptor beta chains below all came from one sample that was sequenced in a study of cytomegalovirus exposure and HLA in healthy donors. Use of 60 Vbeta and 13 Jbeta primers characterized the PCR. Method: immunoSEQ multiplex PCR; TCRdb's copy keeps in-frame clones and lacks some. The table records under 150,000 clones, around 81% of them present only once. Sequenced material: PBMCs. All receptors come from a man aged 18 to 30 in good health and CMV-seronegative.

As for this clone: The same CDR3 also results from other DNA sequences found in this sample. The chain has TRBV9 and TRBJ1-1, with D perhaps TRBD1 (5 bases). The CDR3 totals 15 residues. Germline CDR1 is SGDLS and CDR2 is YYNGEE. Between the trimmed V and J ends, which lost 4 bases and 0 bases, there was a span of 13 bases. The CDR3: CASSPRQGVNTEAFF. The CDR3 DNA reads as TGTGCCAGCAGCCCGAGGCAGGGCGTGAACACTGAAGCTTTCTTT.

This CDR3 reads CASSPGLYEQYF. In DNA, the CDR3 is TGTGCCAGCAGTCCAGGTCTCTACGAGCAGTACTTC. The rearrangement links TRBV11-2 to TRBJ2-7; D is uncertain. The CDR3 runs to 12 residues. V was shortened by 6 bases and J by 3 bases, with 9 bases between the two germline ends. Germline CDR1 is SGHAT and CDR2 is FQNNGV.

The CDR3 coding sequence is TGTGCCTGGAGTGTACAAAACAGGGGTGGCTATGGCTACACCTTC. Translated, it gives CAWSVQNRGGYGYTF. The V gene is TRBV30, the J gene TRBJ1-2; the match to TRBD1 covers 7 bases. J lost 4 bases, V lost 0 bases, and 8 bases had no gene match. Per the germline V gene, CDR1 is GTSNPN and CDR2 is SVGIG (reference sequence). This CDR3 spans 15 amino acids. The full variable domain, in which reference TRBV30 and TRBJ1-2 provide the parts outside the CDR3, is SQTIHQWPATLVQPVGSPLSLECTVEGTSNPNLYWYRQAAGRGLQLLFYSVGIGQISSEVPQNLSASRPQDRQFILSSKKLLLSDSGFYLCAWSVQNRGGYGYTFGSGTRLTVV.

This clone appeared a few times. The chain carries TRBV5-6 and TRBJ1-2, with 8 bases lining up with TRBD1. The CDR3 has 14 residues. V lost 3 bases and J lost 2; bases outside the gene matches: 3. CDR1 is SGHDT, CDR2 YYEEEE, per germline. The CDR3 nucleotides are TGTGCCAGCAGCTCCGACAGGGGCAACTATGGCTACACCTTC. It specifies CASSSDRGNYGYTF.

This clone was detected only once. The chain carries TRBV10-3 and TRBJ2-2, with TRBD1 matching over 11 bases. This CDR3 is 17 amino acids long. The V gene end was trimmed by 8 bases and the J gene end by 5 bases; junction bases not matched to a gene: 13. Per germline, CDR1 ENHRY and CDR2 SYGVKD. CDR3 loop: CAILVRTGGEGTGELFF. The DNA for the CDR3 is TGTGCCATCCTTGTTAGGACAGGGGGCGAGGGGACCGGGGAGCTGTTTTTT.

The chain recombines TRBV5-1 with TRBJ1-1; D is uncertain. Between the trimmed V and J ends, which lost 0 bases and 1 base, there was a span of 7 bases. Germline V gives CDR1 SGHRS, CDR2 YFSETQ. The CDR3 loop spans 14 amino acids. The CDR3 is CASSLASTNTEAFF. DNA for the CDR3: TGCGCCAGCAGCTTGGCCAGTACGAACACTGAAGCTTTCTTT.

The chain carries TRBV11-3 and TRBJ2-4; possibly TRBD2 for D (6 bases). CDR3 length equals 16 residues. The ends were cut back, 1 base at V and 6 bases at J, with 16 bases in the middle. Germline CDR1 reads SGHNT; CDR2 reads YENEEA. Here the CDR3 DNA reads TGTGCCAGCAGCTTAGGTGGAGGGAGGTATGGAAACATTCAGTACTTC. Its translation is CASSLGGGRYGNIQYF.

The gene calls are TRBV7-9 and TRBJ1-5; D perhaps matches TRBD1 (5 bases). V lost 7 bases to trimming and J lost 1 base, with 8 bases between them. From germline, CDR1 is SEHNR and CDR2 FQNEAQ (reference sequence). The CDR3 has 13 residues. The CDR3 sequence is CASTKGSNQPQHF. The DNA of the CDR3 is TGTGCCAGCACAAAGGGGAGCAATCAGCCCCAGCATTTT. The full variable domain, with the rest looked up from reference TRBV7-9 and TRBJ1-5, is DTGVSQNPRHKITKRGQNVTFRCDPISEHNRLYWYRQTLGQGPEFLTYFQNEAQLEKSRLLSDRFSAERPKGSFSTLEIQRTEQGDSAMYLCASTKGSNQPQHFGDGTRLSIL.

The chain employs TRBV5-1 and TRBJ2-5, with 7 nucleotides matching TRBD1. Germline V lookup: CDR1 SGHRS, CDR2 YFSETQ. J lost 4 bases, V lost 6 bases, and 6 bases had no gene match. The CDR3 runs to 13 residues. The CDR3 reads CASKKTGIETQYF. In DNA form, the CDR3 reads TGCGCCAGCAAAAAGACAGGGATAGAGACCCAGTACTTC.

This clone has more than one count but fewer than ten. One junction end does not reproduce the germline sequence, and a read error may be involved. The chain recombines TRBV6-5 with TRBJ1-1, with D unclear. Germline CDR1 is MNHEY and CDR2 is SVGAGI. CDR3 length: 12 residues. In DNA, the CDR3 is TGTGCCTGCAGTAGAGTGAACACTGAAGCTTTCTTT. Translating it yields CACSRVNTEAFF.

This sequence joins TRBV4-1 and TRBJ1-1; D not certain. The CDR3 contains 15 residues. Between the trimmed V and J ends, which lost 0 bases and 3 bases, there was a span of 11 bases. Germline CDR1 is MGHRA and CDR2 is YSYEKL. CDR3 amino acids: CASSQDSSGDTEAFF. The CDR3 region has the DNA TGCGCCAGCAGCCAAGATTCTTCGGGTGACACTGAAGCTTTCTTT.

The chain is built from TRBV6-5 and TRBJ1-5; tentatively, D is TRBD1 (6 bases). The CDR3 is 15 amino acids. Deletions cut 5 bases from V and 4 bases from J, with 15 bases between. The V gene's germline CDR1 is MNHEY and CDR2 SVGAGI. The CDR3 nucleotides read TGTGCCAGCAGTCTACAACGGGACACTAATCAGCCCCAGCATTTT. Translation: CASSLQRDTNQPQHF.

The CDR3 region has the DNA TGTGCCATCAGTGAGTCGAGAAGGAGCGGGGGGTTTTACGAGCAGTACTTC. This gives the protein CAISESRRSGGFYEQYF. This rearrangement joins TRBV10-3 to TRBJ2-7; 9 bases are shared with TRBD2. V dropped 0 bases and J dropped 4; count of bases not matched to a gene: 10. Germline assignment: CDR1 ENHRY and CDR2 SYGVKD. The CDR3 has 17 amino acids.

This clone was observed a single time. The chain couples TRBV5-1 to TRBJ2-5; 12 bases align to TRBD2. Germline V gene data show CDR1 as SGHRS and CDR2 as YFSETQ. V was clipped by 0 bases and J by 1 base; unmatched bases: 4. This CDR3 has 17 residues. This CDR3 reads CASSLAPSGGAQETQYF. CDR3 bases: TGCGCCAGCAGCTTGGCTCCTAGCGGGGGGGCCCAAGAGACCCAGTACTTC.

In DNA, the CDR3 is TGTGCCAGCAGCGTAGCGGTGGACAGGGCCTACAATGAGCAGTTCTTC. It codes for CASSVAVDRAYNEQFF. The chain is built from TRBV9 and TRBJ2-1, with TRBD1 matching over 8 bases. The junction had 4 bases not matched to a gene; V was cut back by 0 bases and J by 2 bases. Per germline, CDR1 SGDLS and CDR2 YYNGEE. The CDR3 totals 16 residues.

V and J are TRBV10-1 and TRBJ1-1; unclear D gene. Trimming left V 0 bases short and J 1 base short, with 6 bases between. CDR1 is WNHNN and CDR2 is SYGVQD in the germline V gene (reference sequence). The CDR3 length is 14 residues. This CDR3 is CASSESSSNTEAFF. CDR3 bases: TGCGCCAGCAGTGAGTCGAGTTCGAACACTGAAGCTTTCTTT.

This clone has a handful of counts. This chain joins TRBV6-1 and TRBJ1-1, with D unresolved. This CDR3 is built from 15 residues. Trimming pared 4 bases from V and 2 bases from J, leaving 14 bases between. Germline assignment: CDR1 MNHNS and CDR2 SASEGT. The CDR3 DNA follows: TGTGCCAGCAGTGTGAGGGCAGGCCTCAACACTGAAGCTTTCTTT. Translating gives CASSVRAGLNTEAFF.

The gene calls are TRBV7-9 and TRBJ2-7; D might be TRBD1 (5 bases). This CDR3 contains 14 residues. Trimming left V 5 bases short and J 5 bases short, with 16 bases between. Germline V gene lookup returns CDR1 SEHNR and CDR2 FQNEAQ (reference sequence). The CDR3 DNA sequence: TGTGCCAGCAGCGCGATAGGGGCCAGAGACGAGCAGTACTTC. Protein sequence: CASSAIGARDEQYF.

The chain has TRBV6-5 and TRBJ2-5; TRBD2 agrees at 10 bases. With V trimmed by 8 bases and J by 7 bases, 7 bases remained unmatched. CDR1 MNHEY and CDR2 SVGAGI come from the germline V gene. This CDR3 spans 13 amino acids. CDR3 residues: CASGTSVGGTQYF. The CDR3 coding sequence is TGTGCCAGCGGGACTAGCGTAGGGGGGACCCAGTACTTC.

The gene calls are TRBV28 and TRBJ2-1; TRBD1 might be the D (5 bases). Germline assignment: CDR1 MDHEN and CDR2 SYDVKM. V shed 5 bases and J shed 6 bases, with 20 bases lying between them. This CDR3 has 16 amino acids. The CDR3: CASSHRLQGVRNEQFF. The CDR3 DNA is TGTGCCAGCAGTCACCGCCTTCAAGGGGTTCGCAATGAGCAGTTCTTC.

The CDR3 sequence is CASSFRSGGYNEQFF. CDR3 in DNA: TGTGCCAGCAGCTTTCGAAGCGGGGGTTACAATGAGCAGTTCTTC. The genes are TRBV5-4 and TRBJ2-1; 8 positions agree with TRBD2. V shed 2 bases and J 4 bases; nucleotides not matched to a gene: 5. Germline V lookup: CDR1 SGHNT, CDR2 YYREEE (reference sequence). The CDR3 consists of 15 residues.

This clone was counted at least ten times. The V call is TRBV10-2, the J call TRBJ1-5; TRBD1 is a possible D gene (6 bases). The germline gives CDR1 WSHSY, CDR2 SAAADI. Trimming took off 8 bases at V and 7 bases at J, with 21 bases between the two ends. The CDR3 runs 15 residues. CDR3 sequence: CASAFARDTGQPQHF. In DNA form, the CDR3 reads TGCGCCAGCGCGTTTGCCCGGGACACCGGACAGCCCCAGCATTTT.

This chain connects TRBV28 to TRBJ1-1, with 12 bases lining up with TRBD1. Germline V gene lookup returns CDR1 MDHEN and CDR2 SYDVKM. The CDR3 consists of 16 residues. V dropped 6 bases and J dropped 0; count of bases not matched to a gene: 5. The CDR3 sequence: CASRPGTGGMNTEAFF. DNA for the CDR3: TGTGCCAGCAGGCCCGGGACAGGGGGCATGAACACTGAAGCTTTCTTT.